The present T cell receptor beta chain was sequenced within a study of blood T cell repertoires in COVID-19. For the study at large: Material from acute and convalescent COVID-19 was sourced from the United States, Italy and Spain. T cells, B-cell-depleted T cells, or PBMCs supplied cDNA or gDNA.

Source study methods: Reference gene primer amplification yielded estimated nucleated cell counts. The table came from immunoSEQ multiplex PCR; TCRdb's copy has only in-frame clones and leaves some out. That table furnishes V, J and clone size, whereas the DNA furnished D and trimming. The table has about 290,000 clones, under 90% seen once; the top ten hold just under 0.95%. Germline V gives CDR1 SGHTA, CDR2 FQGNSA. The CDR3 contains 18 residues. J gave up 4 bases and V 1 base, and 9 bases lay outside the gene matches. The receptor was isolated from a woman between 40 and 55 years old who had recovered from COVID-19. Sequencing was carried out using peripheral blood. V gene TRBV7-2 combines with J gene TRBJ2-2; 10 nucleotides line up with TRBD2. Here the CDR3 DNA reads TGTGCCAGCAGCTTAGTTCTAGCGGGAGTCCGGGGCACCGGGGAGCTGTTTTTT. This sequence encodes CASSLVLAGVRGTGELFF.